This T cell receptor beta chain was observed in a study of blood T cell repertoires in COVID-19. Across the whole study: Material from acute and convalescent COVID-19 was sourced from the United States, Italy and Spain. From T cells, B-cell-depleted T cells, or PBMCs came the material, which was cDNA or gDNA.

Original handling: Amplification from reference gene primers served as the basis for estimated nucleated cell counts. Assay used: immunoSEQ multiplex PCR; TCRdb lists only in-frame clones, some missing. V and J calls and clone size come straight from that table; D and trimming were deduced from the DNA. The table shows 35,000 to 50,000 clones, with more than 75% occurring only once. CDR3 length: 15 residues. V lost 2 bases and J 0 bases, leaving 8 bases between the germline ends. Germline V gene data show CDR1 as SGHNT and CDR2 as YYREEE (reference sequence). The sequenced material came from peripheral blood. This receptor was taken from a human donor in a cohort sampled during active COVID-19. The chain uses TRBV5-4 and TRBJ2-2; D remains unclear. The CDR3 sequence is CASSLISSNTGELFF. Here the CDR3 DNA reads TGTGCCAGCAGCTTAATTAGTTCGAACACCGGGGAGCTGTTTTTT.